Shown below are 25 T cell receptor beta chains from a single sample sequenced in a study of CD8+ T cells in alopecia areata (dated by TCRdb to the late 2010s). What the treatment or condition label conveys for this sample: oral pan-JAK inhibitor, 5-10 mg twice daily. Libraries were made using the immunoSEQ multiplex PCR assay. For TCR sequencing, RNA was extracted from every sample and reverse transcribed into cDNA to serve as template. The table was pulled from immuneACCESS by TCRdb, which kept in-frame rearrangements only. Such tables lose some clones; where checked, under half of the loss comes from unresolved V genes, and the rest has no known cause. The sample includes hundreds of thousands of clones, with over 60% observed a single time. Over 1% of the sample belongs to the ten largest clones. Sequencing was performed on CD4+ T cells sorted from blood, taken between weeks 43 and 45, from a patient treated with tofacitinib. Receptors were obtained from a human donor with alopecia areata.

The chain joins TRBV7-2 to TRBJ2-3; 10 bases line up with TRBD2. Germline CDR1 SGHTA, CDR2 FQGNSA. J lost 2 bases, V lost 5 bases, and 7 bases had no gene match. CDR3 length: 16 residues. The CDR3 coding sequence is TGTGCCAGCAGCCCCCGACTAGCGGGCCCCACAGATACGCAGTATTTT. It translates to CASSPRLAGPTDTQYF.

This chain links TRBV30 with TRBJ2-2; D not resolved. Trimming cost V 2 bases and J 7 bases, with 8 bases left between them. From germline, CDR1 is GTSNPN and CDR2 SVGIG (reference sequence). The CDR3 is 12 amino acids. The CDR3 sequence is CAWSLIYGELFF. The CDR3 nucleotides are TGTGCCTGGAGTTTAATTTACGGGGAGCTGTTTTTT.

The chain uses TRBV19 and TRBJ2-7, with D perhaps matching TRBD1 (7 bases). The V gene lost 1 base and the J gene lost 3 bases, with 16 bases spanning the gap. The V gene's germline CDR1 is LNHDA and CDR2 SQIVND (reference sequence). CDR3 size: 16 residues. In DNA, the CDR3 is TGTGCCAGTAGTATAGCCGGCGGGGACAGACTCTACGAGCAGTACTTC. This sequence encodes CASSIAGGDRLYEQYF.

This clone was observed a handful of times. The V gene is TRBV2, the J gene TRBJ2-7; TRBD1 is a possible D gene (6 bases). This CDR3 comprises 12 residues. Germline V gene lookup returns CDR1 SNHLY and CDR2 FYNNEI. The V end lost 6 bases, the J end lost 2 bases, and 8 bases lay between the germline ends. This CDR3 is CASSWDTYEQYF. The CDR3, as DNA: TGTGCCAGCAGCTGGGACACCTACGAGCAGTACTTC.

The J gene is TRBJ2-2, the V gene TRBV9, with a weak D call TRBD1 (5 bases). Trimming stripped 0 bases from V and 6 bases from J, with 12 bases between. CDR1 is SGDLS and CDR2 is YYNGEE in the germline V gene. This CDR3 region has 15 residues. The CDR3 reads CASSVGQGVAGELFF. The CDR3 region has the DNA TGTGCCAGCAGCGTAGGTCAAGGGGTCGCCGGGGAGCTGTTTTTT.

The chain employs TRBV30 and TRBJ1-1; 8 bases align to TRBD1. The V gene's germline CDR1 is GTSNPN and CDR2 SVGIG (reference sequence). V trimming: 4 bases; J trimming: 11 bases; junction bases outside the gene matches: 12. The CDR3 covers 13 residues. CDR3 loop: CAWTNQDREIAFF. CDR3 bases: TGTGCCTGGACTAATCAGGACAGGGAGATCGCTTTCTTT. Looking up the rest from reference TRBV30 and TRBJ1-1 gives the full variable domain: SQTIHQWPATLVQPVGSPLSLECTVEGTSNPNLYWYRQAAGRGLQLLFYSVGIGQISSEVPQNLSASRPQDRQFILSSKKLLLSDSGFYLCAWTNQDREIAFFGQGTRLTVV.

V usage is TRBV27 and J usage is TRBJ1-2; 9 bases line up with TRBD1. CDR3 length: 16 amino acids. Germline V gene data show CDR1 as MNHEY and CDR2 as SMNVEV (reference sequence). With V trimmed by 5 bases and J by 7 bases, 14 bases remained unmatched. The CDR3 nucleotides read TGTGCCAGCAGTAACTACCCGACAGGGGGAAGTGGTGGCTACACCTTC. This codes for CASSNYPTGGSGGYTF.

This clone was seen more than once but under ten times. This chain joins TRBV29-1 and TRBJ2-6; a weak D match, TRBD2 (6 bases). V gave up 4 bases and J gave up 3 bases, with 16 bases separating them. Per germline, CDR1 SQVTM and CDR2 ANQGSEA. The CDR3 length is 16 residues. CDR3 in amino acids: CSVVPGDLVGANVLTF. As DNA, the CDR3 is TGCAGCGTTGTGCCGGGGGATCTGGTTGGGGCCAACGTCCTGACTTTC.

The gene calls are TRBV25-1 and TRBJ2-1, with a weak D call TRBD2 (6 bases). The germline gives CDR1 MGHDK, CDR2 SYGVNS. The V end was cut by 6 bases, the J end by 2 bases, with 14 bases between. The CDR3 runs to 15 residues. The CDR3 loop is CASREAGRTYNEQFF. The DNA for the CDR3 is TGTGCCAGCAGGGAAGCGGGCCGGACCTACAATGAGCAGTTCTTC.

The genes are TRBV5-4 and TRBJ2-3; 7 positions match TRBD1. J gave up 2 bases and V 3 bases, and 3 bases lay outside the gene matches. The CDR3 is 14 residues long. Per germline, CDR1 SGHNT and CDR2 YYREEE (reference sequence). DNA for the CDR3: TGTGCCAGCAGCTGGGGACAGATCACAGATACGCAGTATTTT. Translated, it gives CASSWGQITDTQYF. The whole variable domain, remainder taken from reference TRBV5-4 and TRBJ2-3, is ETGVTQSPTHLIKTRGQQVTLRCSSQSGHNTVSWYQQALGQGPQFIFQYYREEENGRGNFPPRFSGLQFPNYSSELNVNALELDDSALYLCASSWGQITDTQYFGPGTRLTVL.

V usage is TRBV4-3 and J usage is TRBJ2-4; no clear D gene. Trimming took 4 bases from V and 2 from J, leaving 12 bases between them. This CDR3 region has 15 residues. The V gene's germline CDR1 is LGHNA and CDR2 YSLEER. The CDR3 sequence: CASSLEVGSKNIQYF. Written as DNA, the CDR3 is TGCGCCAGCAGCCTCGAGGTGGGGTCCAAAAACATTCAGTACTTC.

The rearrangement joins TRBV27 to TRBJ2-7, with 11 positions matching TRBD2. The CDR3 has 17 residues. V was pared by 6 bases and J by 0 bases, with 10 bases of the junction left unmatched. Germline CDR1 is MNHEY and CDR2 is SMNVEV (reference sequence). The CDR3 DNA follows: TGTGCCAGCAGCCTGAGGGTAGCGGGGGGGAGCTCCTACGAGCAGTACTTC. It yields the protein CASSLRVAGGSSYEQYF.

The chain combines TRBV19 with TRBJ2-1; 15 positions agree with TRBD2. The trim removed 5 bases at V and 6 bases at J, leaving 5 bases unmatched. CDR1 and CDR2 (germline): LNHDA, SQIVND (reference sequence). This CDR3 is built from 16 residues. The CDR3 sequence: CASSLRTSGGANEQFF. The CDR3 coding sequence is TGTGCCAGTAGTCTTAGGACTAGCGGGGGGGCCAATGAGCAGTTCTTC.

The chain uses TRBV30 and TRBJ2-5; 8 positions agree with TRBD2. Losses at the gene ends were 3 bases for V and 3 bases for J; bases not matched to a gene: 3. This CDR3 comprises 13 residues. Germline V gene sequence: CDR1 GTSNPN, CDR2 SVGIG (reference sequence). The CDR3 DNA reads TGTGCCTGGAGCGGGACTAGGAAAGAGACCCAGTACTTC. Amino acids: CAWSGTRKETQYF.

This sequence joins TRBV30 and TRBJ2-3, with 7 bases aligning to TRBD2. The CDR3 is made up of 11 amino acids. The trim removed 8 bases at V and 2 bases at J, leaving 1 base unmatched. Germline-derived CDR1 and CDR2 are GTSNPN and SVGIG (reference sequence). In DNA, the CDR3 is TGTGCCGGGGGGGTCACAGATACGCAGTATTTT. It specifies CAGGVTDTQYF.

J is TRBJ2-7 and V is TRBV7-6, with D hard to call. CDR1 is SGHVS, CDR2 FNYEAQ, per germline. This CDR3 spans 14 amino acids. V was clipped by 3 bases and J by 2 bases, with 11 bases between them. CDR3: CASSFSMKTYEQYF. The CDR3 nucleotides are TGTGCCAGCAGCTTTTCCATGAAGACCTACGAGCAGTACTTC.

The chain combines TRBV2 with TRBJ2-7, with D possibly matching TRBD2 (5 bases). Germline loops: CDR1 SNHLY, CDR2 FYNNEI. This CDR3 is built from 13 residues. V was trimmed by 6 bases and J by 6 bases, leaving 15 bases between them. CDR3 in amino acids: CASSPATGIEQYF. CDR3 bases: TGTGCCAGCAGCCCCGCGACGGGAATCGAGCAGTACTTC. Using reference TRBV2 and TRBJ2-7 for the parts outside the CDR3, the full variable domain is EPEVTQTPSHQVTQMGQEVILRCVPISNHLYFYWYRQILGQKVEFLVSFYNNEISEKSEIFDDQFSVERPDGSNFTLKIRSTKLEDSAMYFCASSPATGIEQYFGPGTRLTVT.

The chain recombines TRBV7-2 with TRBJ2-1; D is possibly TRBD2 (6 bases). The germline V gene encodes CDR1 SGHTA and CDR2 FQGNSA. Trimming left V 5 bases short and J 9 bases short, with 17 bases between. The CDR3 has 14 residues. The CDR3 sequence is CASSPPRGWSEQFF. In DNA form, the CDR3 reads TGTGCCAGCAGCCCTCCCCGGGGGTGGAGTGAGCAGTTCTTC.

This chain uses TRBV30 with TRBJ1-5; 8 positions agree with TRBD1. The CDR3 spans 17 residues. From germline, CDR1 is GTSNPN and CDR2 SVGIG (reference sequence). V lost 3 bases, J lost 0 bases, and 10 bases stayed unmatched. CDR3 coding DNA: TGTGCCTGGAGGGCCGGGACAGGTGGGAATAGCAATCAGCCCCAGCATTTT. It yields the protein CAWRAGTGGNSNQPQHF.

The sample holds a few counts of this clone. The chain uses TRBV5-1 and TRBJ1-2; D is possibly TRBD1 (6 bases). The V and J ends lost 0 bases and 8 bases respectively, with 11 bases between them. The CDR3 extends over 13 amino acids. From germline, CDR1 is SGHRS and CDR2 YFSETQ. The CDR3 DNA follows: TGCGCCAGCAGCTTGGAGGGGGTACGCGGCTACACCTTC. This encodes CASSLEGVRGYTF.

This clone was recorded many times. The rearrangement links TRBV29-1 to TRBJ2-5; D uncertain. CDR1 is SQVTM and CDR2 is ANQGSEA in the germline V gene. This CDR3 contains 12 residues. Trimming stripped 7 bases from V and 5 bases from J, with 14 bases between. CDR3 sequence reads: CSAPWGRETQYF. DNA of the CDR3: TGCAGCGCTCCCTGGGGTAGGGAGACCCAGTACTTC.

This clone has only a few counts. This chain joins TRBV7-9 and TRBJ1-6, with TRBD1 identical over 7 bases. Unmatched junction bases numbered 5, after V lost 0 bases and J lost 6 bases. The CDR3 spans 16 residues. Germline-derived CDR1 and CDR2 are SEHNR and FQNEAQ (reference sequence). In DNA form, the CDR3 reads TGTGCCAGCAGCTTAGCCCCTACAGGGGTTAATTCACCCCTCCACTTT. This encodes CASSLAPTGVNSPLHF.

V is TRBV30 and J is TRBJ1-2, with 10 bases matching TRBD1. In germline, CDR1 is GTSNPN, CDR2 SVGIG (reference sequence). CDR3 length: 16 residues. Trimming took 0 bases from V and 8 from J; bases not matched to a gene: 12. The CDR3 spells CAWSVQALGTGVGYTF. The CDR3 DNA reads TGTGCCTGGAGTGTACAGGCTTTGGGGACAGGGGTAGGCTACACCTTC.

This clone was seen once. The chain employs TRBV27 and TRBJ2-7; 7 nucleotides match TRBD1. The CDR3 length is 14 residues. With 4 bases clipped from V and 3 bases from J, the junction kept 6 bases outside the gene matches. CDR1 is MNHEY, CDR2 SMNVEV, per germline (reference sequence). This chain's CDR3 is CASSYRDRLYEQYF. As DNA, the CDR3 is TGTGCCAGCAGTTACCGGGACAGACTCTACGAGCAGTACTTC.

The chain couples TRBV30 to TRBJ1-4; 7 bases fit TRBD1. The CDR3 consists of 14 residues. CDR1 is GTSNPN and CDR2 is SVGIG in the germline V gene (reference sequence). After removal of 3 bases from V and 5 bases from J, the junction contained 6 bases not matched to a gene. The CDR3 region has the DNA TGTGCCTGGAGGGAGGACAGGCCAAATGAAAAACTGTTTTTT. Translating it yields CAWREDRPNEKLFF.